Each of the 10 T cell receptor beta chains below was sequenced from the same sample in a study of CD8+ T cells in alopecia areata. Investigators isolated RNA and reverse transcribed it into cDNA to act as the sequencing template. The table came from immunoSEQ multiplex PCR; TCRdb's copy has only in-frame clones and leaves some out. Altogether some 120,000 clones are present, 45% to 65% being singletons, with the ten largest covering 4.5%. This sample comprised CD4+ T cells sorted from blood, obtained at week 0. The receptors come from a human donor with alopecia areata.

For the CDR3, the DNA is TGTGCCACCAGCAGAGTCACATCGGGTATCACCGGGGAGCTGTTTTTT. Translating gives CATSRVTSGITGELFF. The chain employs TRBV15 and TRBJ2-2; D is ambiguous. Germline CDR1 reads LNHNV; CDR2 reads YYDKDF (reference sequence). The CDR3 runs 16 residues. V shed 1 base and J shed 4 bases, with 13 bases lying between them.

This chain connects TRBV18 to TRBJ2-1; D uncertain. Germline CDR1 and CDR2: KGHSH and LQKENI. This CDR3 region has 13 residues. V lost 3 bases and J lost 7, with 10 bases in between. The CDR3, as DNA: TGTGCCAGCTCACCTTGGGCGGAAAATGAGCAGTTCTTC. Its translation: CASSPWAENEQFF.

The V call is TRBV4-3, the J call TRBJ1-1; maybe TRBD1 (5 bases). This CDR3 spans 15 amino acids. V gave up 6 bases and J gave up 7 bases, with 21 bases separating them. In germline, CDR1 is LGHNA, CDR2 YSLEER. CDR3 sequence: CASRSDLGGRGEAFF. The CDR3 region has the DNA TGCGCCAGCAGATCAGATCTGGGGGGACGGGGTGAAGCTTTCTTT.

This chain joins TRBV6-6 and TRBJ1-1; D perhaps matches TRBD1 (6 bases). The V gene's germline CDR1 is MNHNY and CDR2 SVGAGI (reference sequence). The CDR3 consists of 15 residues. Trimming cost V 10 bases and J 0 bases, with 18 bases left between them. Here the CDR3 reads CATTLTGRLNTEAFF. DNA for the CDR3: TGTGCCACCACTTTGACAGGCCGCCTGAACACTGAAGCTTTCTTT.

This chain links TRBV27 with TRBJ2-7, with D perhaps being TRBD1 or TRBD2 (5 bases each). The length of the CDR3 is 16 residues. V gave up 4 bases and J gave up 1 base, with 17 bases separating them. Germline CDR1 MNHEY, CDR2 SMNVEV (reference sequence). The CDR3 sequence: CASSSLLGEGSYEQYF. CDR3 nucleotide sequence: TGTGCCAGCAGTTCCCTACTGGGGGAAGGATCCTACGAGCAGTACTTC.

The J gene is TRBJ1-3, the V gene TRBV27; the D is unclear. The CDR3 consists of 14 residues. Germline loops: CDR1 MNHEY, CDR2 SMNVEV (reference sequence). Trimming removed 5 bases at V and 1 base at J, with 9 bases between. CDR3 in DNA: TGTGCCAGCAGTCGGGTACGGTCTGGAAACACCATATATTTT. Its translation is CASSRVRSGNTIYF.

A single count supports this clone. V is TRBV7-7 and J is TRBJ2-5, with D perhaps TRBD2 (5 bases). V lost 0 bases to trimming and J lost 6 bases, with 8 bases between them. This CDR3 spans 13 amino acids. Germline V CDR1 and CDR2: SSHAT, FNYEAQ (reference sequence). The CDR3 loop is CASSLAGEQTQYF. The CDR3, as DNA: TGTGCCAGCAGCTTAGCCGGGGAACAGACCCAGTACTTC.

A few counts support this clone. The chain uses TRBV4-3 and TRBJ2-6; TRBD1 aligns across 7 bases. The V segment lost 5 bases and the J segment 0 bases; nucleotides outside the gene matches: 10. The CDR3 totals 18 residues. From germline, CDR1 is LGHNA and CDR2 YSLEER. The CDR3 coding sequence is TGCGCCAGCAGCTCCGCCACAGGGGTCAACTCTGGGGCCAACGTCCTGACTTTC. Its protein is CASSSATGVNSGANVLTF.

V gene TRBV7-2 combines with J gene TRBJ1-2; the D is unclear. Trimming left V 1 base short and J 2 bases short, with 5 bases between. This CDR3 is built from 13 residues. CDR1 is SGHTA, CDR2 FQGNSA, per germline. CDR3 in DNA: TGTGCCAGCAGCTTAGTAGAAAACTATGGCTACACCTTC. Translated, it gives CASSLVENYGYTF.

The rearrangement uses TRBV5-4 and TRBJ2-1, with 9 bases fitting TRBD1. The germline gives CDR1 SGHNT, CDR2 YYREEE (reference sequence). The V gene end was trimmed by 4 bases and the J gene end by 2 bases; junction bases not matched to a gene: 10. The CDR3 totals 17 residues. The CDR3 DNA sequence: TGTGCCAGCAGCCGCGGACAGGGGCATGCTACCTACAATGAGCAGTTCTTC. Its protein product is CASSRGQGHATYNEQFF.